The rows below give T cell receptor beta chains drawn from one sample of a study of post-analysis software for immune sequencing data. TCRdb re-called the PCR reads through MiXCR, storing one row per CDR3 protein. The data contain around 700,000 distinct CDR3 sequences, approximately 59% of them singletons. The specimen sequenced was blood. The receptors derive from a girl aged 2 to 9 with multiple sclerosis. CDR3s include the opening cysteine and the closing phenylalanine or tryptophan. Each record gives: J gene, clone size, V gene, D gene, CDR3 length, CDR3 protein, CDR3 DNA. The D gene is left open where the match is weak. Rows may omit the clone size; those that give it use once, few, many or a size class.

>TRBJ1-2|-|TRBV4-1|-|14
CASSQDQSNYGYTF
TGCGCCAGCAGCCAAGATCAGAGTAACTATGGCTACACCTTC
>TRBJ2-3|-|TRBV7-3|-|13
CASSLQPADTQYF
TGTGCCAGCAGCTTACAGCCGGCAGATACGCAGTATTTT
>TRBJ1-5|once|TRBV5-5|TRBD1|16
CASRDRGPRSNQPQHF
TGTGCCAGCCGGGACAGGGGGCCGAGAAGCAATCAGCCCCAGCATTTT
>TRBJ2-7|-|TRBV13|-|13
CASSSRLGYEQYF
TGTGCCAGCAGCTCCAGACTCGGTTACGAGCAGTACTTC
>TRBJ2-7|-|TRBV28|-|15
CASSPGTASTYEQYF
TGTGCCAGCAGTCCCGGGACCGCGTCTACTTACGAGCAGTACTTC
>TRBJ2-3|few|TRBV10-3|-|16
CAISLIQATSTDTQYF
TGTGCCATCAGTCTGATACAGGCAACTAGCACAGATACGCAGTATTTT
>TRBJ2-7|-|TRBV2|TRBD1|14
CASKETGNPYEQYF
TGTGCCAGCAAGGAGACAGGGAACCCCTACGAGCAGTACTTC
>TRBJ2-4|-|TRBV29-1|TRBD1|16
CSVEKYRGVGINIQYF
TGCAGCGTTGAGAAATACAGGGGGGTGGGGATAAACATTCAGTACTTC
>TRBJ1-4|-|TRBV4-2|-|18
CASSPLRIDSGTNEKLFF
TGTGCCAGCAGCCCCCTACGCATTGATTCCGGAACTAATGAAAAACTGTTTTTT
>TRBJ2-3|-|TRBV12-3/TRBV12-4|-|14
CASSTLASTGTQYF
TGTGCCAGCAGCACGTTGGCGAGCACAGGTACGCAGTATTTT
>TRBJ2-1|-|TRBV7-2|-|19
CASSPRRRGVTSSYNEQFF
TGTGCCAGCAGCCCCCGGAGGAGGGGGGTTACTAGCTCCTACAATGAGCAGTTCTTC
>TRBJ2-5|-|TRBV12-3/TRBV12-4|-|15
CASSLAVADQETQYF
TGTGCCAGCAGTTTAGCCGTAGCGGACCAAGAGACCCAGTACTTC
>TRBJ2-1|few|TRBV5-1|TRBD2|16
CASSREGGGLYNEQFF
TGCGCCAGCAGCCGAGAAGGCGGGGGACTTTACAATGAGCAGTTCTTC
>TRBJ1-4|-|TRBV6-5|-|15
CASSYFGLGQEKLFF
TGTGCCAGCAGTTACTTTGGCCTAGGACAAGAAAAACTGTTTTTT
>TRBJ2-1|few|TRBV5-1|TRBD2|16
CASSLGSGSKDNEQFF
TGCGCCAGCAGCTTGGGGAGCGGGAGTAAGGACAATGAGCAGTTCTTC
>TRBJ2-5|-|TRBV29-1|-|12
CSVEGQVETQYF
TGCAGCGTTGAAGGGCAGGTAGAGACCCAGTACTTC
>TRBJ2-7|-|TRBV7-2|TRBD2|15
CASSYNWEGAYEQYF
TGTGCCAGCAGCTACAACTGGGAGGGCGCCTACGAGCAGTACTTC
>TRBJ2-7|once|TRBV5-1|TRBD1|16
CASSRTGTGDPYEQYF
TGCGCCAGCAGCCGAACCGGGACAGGGGATCCCTACGAGCAGTACTTC
>TRBJ2-1|few|TRBV27|TRBD1|14
CASSSYRGRNEQFF
TGTGCCAGCAGTTCCTACAGGGGGCGAAATGAGCAGTTCTTC
>TRBJ1-2|-|TRBV6-5|TRBD1|15
CASSYGDRASGGYTF
TGTGCCAGCAGTTATGGGGACAGGGCTAGCGGCGGCTACACCTTC
>TRBJ1-2|-|TRBV7-2|-|13
CASSTDGNYGYTF
TGTGCCAGCAGCACAGACGGGAACTATGGCTACACCTTC
>TRBJ1-5|-|TRBV20-1|TRBD1|15
CSARRSGGVNQPQHF
TGCAGTGCTAGGCGCTCAGGGGGGGTCAATCAGCCCCAGCATTTT
>TRBJ1-2|-|TRBV10-3|-|15
CAISESGTAGRGYTF
TGTGCCATCAGTGAGTCCGGGACCGCTGGTAGAGGCTACACCTTC
>TRBJ2-2|-|TRBV2|-|13
CASSARVTGELFF
TGTGCCAGCAGTGCGCGGGTCACCGGGGAGCTGTTTTTT
>TRBJ2-7|few|TRBV7-6|-|15
CASSAEGESSYEQYF
TGTGCCAGCAGCGCAGAGGGAGAGAGCTCCTACGAGCAGTACTTC
>TRBJ2-3|-|TRBV10-1|TRBD1|15
CASSKGQSHTDTQYF
TGCGCCAGCAGTAAGGGACAGAGCCACACAGATACGCAGTATTTT
>TRBJ1-1|few|TRBV7-9|-|15
CASSPRGLGATEAFF
TGTGCCAGCAGCCCCCGGGGGCTTGGGGCCACTGAAGCTTTCTTT
>TRBJ1-4|-|TRBV6-6|TRBD1|16
CASSRGQGVSNEKLFF
TGTGCCAGCAGCCGGGGACAGGGGGTATCTAATGAAAAACTGTTTTTT
>TRBJ1-2|few|TRBV4-3|-|15
CASSQPLTGFDGYTF
TGCGCCAGCAGCCAACCCCTTACAGGGTTCGATGGCTACACCTTC
>TRBJ1-2|-|TRBV18|TRBD1|16
CASSPRQGAYESGYTF
TGTGCCAGCTCACCACGACAGGGGGCGTATGAGAGTGGCTACACCTTC
>TRBJ2-1|once|TRBV7-6|-|20
CASSQGQGSGRAAGYNEQFF
TGTGCCAGCAGCCAGGGACAGGGCAGCGGGAGGGCGGCCGGGTACAATGAGCAGTTCTTC
>TRBJ2-7|many|TRBV5-1|TRBD1|15
CASSLGQGSSYEQYF
TGTGCCAGCAGCTTAGGACAGGGGAGCTCCTACGAGCAGTACTTC
>TRBJ1-1|-|TRBV20-1|-|14
CSASRGLIDTEAFF
TGCAGTGCTAGCCGGGGCTTAATCGACACTGAAGCTTTCTTT
>TRBJ1-2|-|TRBV12-3/TRBV12-4|-|13
CASSLMAVGGYTF
TGTGCCAGCAGTTTAATGGCCGTAGGCGGCTACACCTTC
>TRBJ1-1|few|TRBV20-1|-|13
CSARAGGDTEAFF
TGCAGTGCTAGAGCCGGGGGGGACACTGAAGCTTTCTTT
>TRBJ1-4|-|TRBV29-1|-|15
CSVEWAGEDMEKLFF
TGCAGCGTTGAGTGGGCAGGGGAAGACATGGAAAAACTGTTTTTT
>TRBJ1-2|-|TRBV10-3|-|11
CAIAVAGDYTF
TGTGCCATCGCCGTGGCGGGGGACTACACCTTC
>TRBJ2-3|few|TRBV5-1|TRBD2|15
CASSSGAGGTDTQYF
TGCGCCAGCAGCTCCGGAGCGGGGGGGACAGATACGCAGTATTTT
>TRBJ2-1|-|TRBV5-1|-|12
CASSFLDNEQFF
TGCGCCAGCAGCTTTTTGGACAATGAGCAGTTCTTC
>TRBJ2-1|-|TRBV5-1|TRBD2|15
CASSPTSGKDREQFF
TGCGCCAGCAGCCCTACTAGCGGGAAGGACCGAGAGCAGTTCTTC
>TRBJ1-5|-|TRBV6-5|-|14
CASSYGGGDQPQHF
TGTGCCAGCAGCTACGGGGGTGGAGATCAGCCCCAGCATTTT
>TRBJ1-1|-|TRBV6-2/TRBV6-3|TRBD1|13
CASRQGASTEAFF
TGTGCCAGCAGACAGGGGGCGAGCACTGAAGCTTTCTTT
>TRBJ2-3|few|TRBV20-1|-|13
CSAARGITDTQYF
TGCAGTGCTGCTCGGGGGATCACAGATACGCAGTATTTT
>TRBJ2-3|-|TRBV10-3|-|13
CAISESGEDTQYF
TGTGCCATCAGTGAGTCTGGGGAGGATACGCAGTATTTT
>TRBJ1-2|-|TRBV5-1|TRBD1|14
CASSSDRDAYGYTF
TGCGCCAGCAGCTCGGACAGGGATGCCTATGGCTACACCTTC
>TRBJ2-1|few|TRBV7-9|-|15
CASSAIRGLYDEQFF
TGTGCCAGCAGCGCAATCCGGGGCCTCTACGATGAGCAGTTCTTC
>TRBJ2-3|-|TRBV11-2|-|15
CASSLTRGYTDTQYF
TGTGCCAGCAGCTTAACACGGGGGTACACAGATACGCAGTATTTT
>TRBJ2-5|-|TRBV3-1|-|15
CASSQSDWRGETQYF
TGTGCCAGCAGCCAATCGGACTGGCGTGGAGAGACCCAGTACTTC
>TRBJ2-1|few|TRBV20-1|-|12
CSASLGGNEQFF
TGCAGTGCTAGCCTCGGCGGGAATGAGCAGTTCTTC
>TRBJ1-1|-|TRBV12-3/TRBV12-4|-|13
CATQVQMNTEAFF
TGTGCCACCCAGGTCCAGATGAACACTGAAGCTTTCTTT
>TRBJ2-7|few|TRBV20-1|-|16
CSARDPLGGTGYEQYF
TGCAGTGCTAGAGATCCTTTGGGGGGAACTGGGTACGAGCAGTACTTC
>TRBJ1-4|-|TRBV5-1|-|16
CASSLGAGATNEKRFF
TGCGCCAGCAGCTTGGGGGCAGGAGCAACTAATGAAAAACGGTTTTTT
>TRBJ2-7|-|TRBV13|-|15
CASSLVADSLYEQYF
TGTGCCAGCAGCTTAGTTGCGGACAGCCTCTACGAGCAGTACTTC
>TRBJ1-2|few|TRBV12-3/TRBV12-4|TRBD1|15
CASRYPGQGIAGYTF
TGTGCCAGCAGATATCCGGGACAGGGGATTGCTGGCTACACCTTC
>TRBJ2-3|-|TRBV3-1|-|16
CASSQERRRSTDTQYF
TGTGCCAGCAGCCAAGAACGGCGGCGTAGCACAGATACGCAGTATTTT
>TRBJ2-3|-|TRBV21-1|-|15
CASSCIAQAHDTQYF
TGTGCCAGTTCCTGCATAGCACAGGCGCACGATACGCAGTATTTT
>TRBJ1-2|-|TRBV5-4|-|14
CASSLQQGHYGYTF
TGTGCCAGCAGCTTGCAGCAGGGGCACTATGGCTACACCTTC
>TRBJ2-1|few|TRBV12-3/TRBV12-4|TRBD2|14
CAIARGVLHNEQFF
TGTGCCATCGCCCGGGGGGTCCTCCACAATGAGCAGTTCTTC
>TRBJ2-5|-|TRBV12-3/TRBV12-4|-|13
CASTWGNQETQYF
TGTGCCAGTACGTGGGGTAATCAAGAGACCCAGTACTTC
>TRBJ1-2|few|TRBV12-3/TRBV12-4|-|13
CASSPRGRRGYTF
TGTGCCAGCAGCCCCCGGGGGCGGCGTGGCTACACCTTC